The entry below describes one T cell receptor (beta chain). This clonotype was seen repeatedly, ten times or more. This clone's antigen is unknown. Per-base qualities were not stored, and no clone one base away is much larger. The listed sequencing device is Illumina NovaSeq 6000. TCR cDNA was synthesized by 5'RACE template switching, through which a universal primer site and unique molecular identifiers were introduced. Priming of cDNA synthesis was performed from both the TCR alpha and TCR beta constant segments. Library amplification involved two PCR steps, and the second step added sample barcodes and sequencing adapters. Sequencing of libraries was performed on Illumina HiSeq 2500 (2x100 bp) or NovaSeq (2x150 bp). The paper's processing steps were these. Reads were demultiplexed and collapsed into UMI consensus sequences with MIGEC, and V(D)J alignment was performed with MiXCR. Vaccine-responding clonotypes were defined with edgeR using replicate PBMC samples, requiring FDR below 0.01 and a log2 fold change above 5 up to day 15. Each bulk clonotype received a CD4 or CD8 identity based on whether the sequenced CD4 or CD8 repertoire contained that clonotype at higher abundance. The public reads were reanalyzed by TCRdb: fastp trimming at Q25, MiXCR alignment, in-frame beta chains only. Each entry is one CDR3 protein sequence, shown with its most common DNA and genes. TCRdb's processing, not the authors' own work, is the source of the V and J calls. This sample has about 210,000 distinct CDR3 sequences in its table, and approximately 3% of those were observed once. The ten largest clones add up to about 3% of the sample.

This specimen comes from a study of T cells after yellow fever vaccination (dated by TCRdb to the late 2010s). Regarding the research as a whole: The SMART-Seq v4 Ultra Low Input RNA kit was used to prepare libraries from fractions with low cell numbers. To track T-cell clones before and after primary and booster YFV17D yellow fever vaccination, bulk TCR alpha and beta repertoires were sequenced longitudinally. The cohort comprised two healthy male donors, one aged 18 to 30 and one aged 30 to 39 years. Blood was collected at multiple timepoints before and after primary and secondary immunization, and bulk PBMC replicates and cell subsets were isolated.

Inclusive of the bounding cysteine and phenylalanine, the CDR3 is 14 residues long. The sequence is cut down to CDR3 DNA, 42 bases in frame from base 1. V was cut back by 3 bases and J by 4 bases, leaving a gap of 12 bases between them. As encoded in the germline V gene (reference sequence), CDR1 is LNHNV while CDR2 is YYDKDF. What the work shows at the level of the full study, not this receptor alone: Most clones expanded after primary vaccination were re-detected after the booster (around 96% of CD4 and around 88% of CD8), suggesting broad memory maintenance. Computational filtering was required because FACS-sorted repertoires could contain abundant contaminating clonotypes from the bulk population. Compared with the primary T-cell response, the secondary T-cell response was weaker but faster, peaking on day 5 rather than day 15. A small share of clonotypes occurred in both CD4 and CD8 compartments, likely arising from convergent recombination. Because the study included only a couple of donors, the extent to which the findings can be generalized is limited.

What the treatment or condition label conveys for this sample: live attenuated yellow fever vaccine strain. A standard Ficoll-Paque protocol was used to isolate PBMCs from peripheral blood. Dynabeads CD4 and CD8 positive selection kits were used to isolate the CD4 and CD8 T-cell fractions. RNA was extracted with TriZol from bulk PBMCs, CD4 and CD8 fractions, and dextramer-positive and dextramer-negative fractions. This TCR derives from a young man who received the YFV17D yellow fever vaccine. The rearrangement combines TRBV15 with TRBJ1-2; perhaps TRBD1 is the D gene, with 6 bases matching. The material was CD4+ T cells sorted from PBMCs, obtained 10 days after the yellow fever booster vaccination. The DNA is as follows: TGTGCCACCAGCAGGGACAGCGGGTCCTATGGCTACACCTTC. Translation gives CATSRDSGSYGYTF.